Sequencing of this T cell receptor (beta chain) was carried out in a study of cytomegalovirus exposure and HLA in healthy donors. V lost 6 bases to trimming and J lost 11 bases; unmatched junction nucleotides: 12. Looked up from germline, CDR1 is MGHRA and CDR2 is YSYEKL. The CDR3 is 13 amino acids. Vbeta (60) and Jbeta (13) primers were used in the PCR. Profiling relied on immunoSEQ multiplex PCR, and the TCRdb table lists in-frame clones only, not all of them. With around 55,000 clones in the sample, the ten largest clones hold about 9.1%. Of note for this clone: Its cognate antigen is unknown.

Broader study findings: Later on, an analysis showed TCR association rates differing by HLA locus, with DRB1 the most and HLA-C the fewest. Another analysis was done later, and it associated roughly 15,000 TCR beta sequences with HLA alleles at 0.05 false discovery rate. TCR beta V segments were, for the most part, productive about 87% or about 30% of the time in an earlier analysis.

This rearrangement joins TRBV4-1 to TRBJ1-1; 7 bases are shared with TRBD1. The TCR sequence derives from a man in his fifties or sixties in good health and CMV-seropositive. The source material was PBMCs. Written as DNA, the CDR3 is TGCGCCAGCAGTCCTTCGACAGGGCCTGGGGCTTTCTTT. Protein sequence: CASSPSTGPGAFF.